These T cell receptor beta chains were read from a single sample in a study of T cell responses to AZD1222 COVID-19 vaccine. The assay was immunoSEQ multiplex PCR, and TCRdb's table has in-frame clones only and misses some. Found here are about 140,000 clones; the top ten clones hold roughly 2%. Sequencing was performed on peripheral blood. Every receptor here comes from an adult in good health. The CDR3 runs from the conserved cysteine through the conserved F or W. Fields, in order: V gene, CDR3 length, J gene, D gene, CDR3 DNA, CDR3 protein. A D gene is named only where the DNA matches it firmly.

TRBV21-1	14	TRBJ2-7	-	TGTGCCAGCAGCACTGACAAGAGCTCCTACGAGCAGTACTTC	CASSTDKSSYEQYF
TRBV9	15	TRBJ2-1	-	TGTGCCAGCAGCCCTGGACGAAGCTCCTACAATGAGCAGTTCTTC	CASSPGRSSYNEQFF
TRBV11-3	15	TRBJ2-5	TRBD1	TGTGCCAGCAGCTCAGGGGGCGCCCCGCAAGAGACCCAGTACTTC	CASSSGGAPQETQYF
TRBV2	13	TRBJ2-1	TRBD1	TGTGCCAGCACCCGGACAGGATACAATGAGCAGTTCTTC	CASTRTGYNEQFF
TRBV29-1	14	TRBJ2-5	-	TGCAGCGTTGAGGGGGGCCAGTACCAAGAGACCCAGTACTTC	CSVEGGQYQETQYF
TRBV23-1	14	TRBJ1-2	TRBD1	TGCGCCAGTTCACGGACAGGGACTAACTATGGCTACACCTTC	CASSRTGTNYGYTF
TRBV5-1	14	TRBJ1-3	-	TGCGCCAGCAGCTTCGCGGACAGTGGAAACACCATATATTTT	CASSFADSGNTIYF
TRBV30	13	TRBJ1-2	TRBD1	TGTGCCTGGAGTGTAGGAGGGGGCAGGGGCTACACCTTC	CAWSVGGGRGYTF
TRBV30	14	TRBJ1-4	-	TGTGCCTGGAATACAGGGAGCCCTAATGAAAAACTGTTTTTT	CAWNTGSPNEKLFF
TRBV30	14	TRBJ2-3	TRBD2	TGTGCCTGGAGTCAGGCGGGGGGCTCCGATACGCAGTATTTT	CAWSQAGGSDTQYF
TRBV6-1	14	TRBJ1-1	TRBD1	TGTGCCAGCAGTGAATGGGGGACAGGGAGTGAAGCTTTCTTT	CASSEWGTGSEAFF
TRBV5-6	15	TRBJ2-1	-	TGTGCCAGCAGCTTACAGGGTCCAAACTACAATGAGCAGTTCTTC	CASSLQGPNYNEQFF
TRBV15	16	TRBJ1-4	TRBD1	TGTGCCACCAGCAGACATGCCCAGGGGGCTGGAGAAAAACTGTTTTTT	CATSRHAQGAGEKLFF
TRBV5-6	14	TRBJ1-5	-	TGTGCCAGCAGCTTGGGTCAGCACAATCAGCCCCAGCATTTT	CASSLGQHNQPQHF
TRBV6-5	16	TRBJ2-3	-	TGTGCCAGCAGTTACTCATATGGAGGTGTTCCAGATACGCAGTATTTT	CASSYSYGGVPDTQYF
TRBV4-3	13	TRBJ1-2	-	TGCGCCAGCAGCCATAGTTCAGGGGTTGGCTACACCTTC	CASSHSSGVGYTF
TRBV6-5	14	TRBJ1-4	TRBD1	TGTGCCAGCAGTTTCGACAGGGGTTCTGGGAAACTGTTTTTT	CASSFDRGSGKLFF
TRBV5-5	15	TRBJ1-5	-	TGTGCCAGCAGCCTAAGCGCCGGGACCAATCAGCCCCAGCATTTT	CASSLSAGTNQPQHF
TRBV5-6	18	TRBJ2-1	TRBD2	TGTGCCAGCAGCTTTTTCCGAGGGGGACTAGCGGGCTACAATGAGCAGTTCTTC	CASSFFRGGLAGYNEQFF
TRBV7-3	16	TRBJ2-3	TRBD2	TGTGCCAGCAGCCTGCGGTCTAGCGGGGTACTGGATACGCAGTATTTT	CASSLRSSGVLDTQYF
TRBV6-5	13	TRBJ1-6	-	TGTGCCACCGCGGCGGGAGATAATTCACCCCTCCACTTT	CATAAGDNSPLHF
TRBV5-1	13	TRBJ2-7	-	TGCGCCAGCACCTTGGACGCAGGGGACGAGCAGTACTTC	CASTLDAGDEQYF
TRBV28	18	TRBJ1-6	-	TGTGCCAGCAGTTTGACACCCCCGGGGAGCTCCTATAATTCACCCCTCCACTTT	CASSLTPPGSSYNSPLHF
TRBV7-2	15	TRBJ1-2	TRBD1	TGTGCCAGCAGCTTAGGCGGACAGGGCGGTTATGGCTACACCTTC	CASSLGGQGGYGYTF
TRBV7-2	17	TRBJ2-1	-	TGTGCCAGCAGCTTCTTGATGGGGAGCTCGCCTAGAAGTGAGCAGTTCTTC	CASSFLMGSSPRSEQFF
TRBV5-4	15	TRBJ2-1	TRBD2	TGTGCCAGCAGCTTGGGCGGGGGGAACTGGAATGAGCAGTTCTTC	CASSLGGGNWNEQFF
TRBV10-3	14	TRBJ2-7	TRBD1	TGTGCCATCAGGGGACAGGGGTCTCTCTACGAGCAGTACTTC	CAIRGQGSLYEQYF
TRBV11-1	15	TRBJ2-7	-	TGTGCCAGCAGCCCCCCGGACACCCGCTCCTACGAGCAGCACTTC	CASSPPDTRSYEQHF
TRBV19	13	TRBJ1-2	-	TGTGCCAGTAGCGATACAGGGTCAAGGGGCTACACCTTC	CASSDTGSRGYTF
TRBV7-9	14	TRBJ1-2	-	TGTGCCAGCAGCAGTACAGGTTACGCGGATGGCTACACCTTC	CASSSTGYADGYTF
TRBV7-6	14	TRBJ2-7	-	TGTGCCAGCAGCTTAGGTCCAGGGTACGACGAGCAGTACTTC	CASSLGPGYDEQYF
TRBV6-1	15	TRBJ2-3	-	TGTGCCAGCAGTGAGATTAGAACTAGCACAGATACGCAGTATTTT	CASSEIRTSTDTQYF
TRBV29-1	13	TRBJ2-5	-	TGCAGCGTCCCCGGACCGGGGACGGAGACCCAGTACTTC	CSVPGPGTETQYF
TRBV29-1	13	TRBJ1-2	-	TGCAGCGTTGAAGGGACAGCTACCTATGGCTACACCTTC	CSVEGTATYGYTF
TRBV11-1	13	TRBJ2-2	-	TGTGCCGGCAGCTTAGCTTCCACCGGGGAGCTGTTTTTT	CAGSLASTGELFF
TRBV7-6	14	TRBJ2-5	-	TGTGCCAGCAGCTTAGGTCTCAGGGGAGAGACCCAGTACTTC	CASSLGLRGETQYF
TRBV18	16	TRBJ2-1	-	TGTGCCAGCTCACCCCGGGACGGGCGGAACTACAATGAGCAGTTCTTC	CASSPRDGRNYNEQFF
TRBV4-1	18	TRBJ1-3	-	TGCGCCAGCAGCCAAGATACGTCGGGACCCCTCTCTGGAAACACCATATATTTT	CASSQDTSGPLSGNTIYF
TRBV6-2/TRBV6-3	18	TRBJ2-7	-	TGTGCCAGCAGTTATAGACAGCTGGGGGTCGGTTACTCCTACGAGCAGTACTTC	CASSYRQLGVGYSYEQYF
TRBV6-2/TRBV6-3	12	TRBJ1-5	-	TGTGCCAGCAGCCCGACAGGCCAGCCCCAGCATTTT	CASSPTGQPQHF
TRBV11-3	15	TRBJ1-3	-	TGTGCCAGCAGCTTAGTGGGGGCGACGGGAAACACCATATATTTT	CASSLVGATGNTIYF
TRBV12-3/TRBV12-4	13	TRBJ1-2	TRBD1	TGTGCCAGCAGTTCACAGGGGGCTGGTGGCTACACCTTC	CASSSQGAGGYTF
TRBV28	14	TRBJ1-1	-	TGTGCCAGCAGCCCTCGGCTCATGGGCACTGAAGCTTTCTTT	CASSPRLMGTEAFF
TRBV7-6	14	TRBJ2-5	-	TGTGCCAGCAGCTTAGCGCCGGAACAAGAGACCCAGTACTTC	CASSLAPEQETQYF